This T cell receptor (beta chain) comes out of a study of T-cell reconstitution after alpha-beta-depleted transplantation in children. This clonotype came up a few times. Antigen unknown. Study observations and caveats: T-cell numbers and diversity, one year after transplant, stemmed largely from T cells that were newly produced. In patients about two months after transplant, alpha-beta T cells reportedly arose from several hundred expanded graft clones. It was surviving recipient T cells and thymic progenitors that gave some patients high TCRbeta diversity at day 60.

Germline V gives CDR1 SGDLS, CDR2 YYNGEE. V lost 0 bases, J lost 5 bases, and 11 bases lay in between. There are 15 residues in the CDR3. This sample's TCRbeta library carried unique molecular identifier barcodes. TCRdb re-derived calls from the PCR reads in MiXCR, one entry per CDR3 protein. Among hundreds of thousands of distinct CDR3 sequences listed, about 17% were seen once. The sample consisted of PBMCs, mostly from graft donor cells, taken 360 days after TCRalphabeta/CD19-depleted stem cell transplant. This sequence originates from a male patient aged 2-15 years who had a stem cell transplant for acute lymphoblastic leukemia, so the T cells may come from the graft donor. The chain employs TRBV9 and TRBJ2-2; D not resolved. CDR3: CASSVALDGTGELFF. For the CDR3, the DNA is TGTGCCAGCAGCGTAGCTTTGGACGGGACCGGGGAGCTGTTTTTT.